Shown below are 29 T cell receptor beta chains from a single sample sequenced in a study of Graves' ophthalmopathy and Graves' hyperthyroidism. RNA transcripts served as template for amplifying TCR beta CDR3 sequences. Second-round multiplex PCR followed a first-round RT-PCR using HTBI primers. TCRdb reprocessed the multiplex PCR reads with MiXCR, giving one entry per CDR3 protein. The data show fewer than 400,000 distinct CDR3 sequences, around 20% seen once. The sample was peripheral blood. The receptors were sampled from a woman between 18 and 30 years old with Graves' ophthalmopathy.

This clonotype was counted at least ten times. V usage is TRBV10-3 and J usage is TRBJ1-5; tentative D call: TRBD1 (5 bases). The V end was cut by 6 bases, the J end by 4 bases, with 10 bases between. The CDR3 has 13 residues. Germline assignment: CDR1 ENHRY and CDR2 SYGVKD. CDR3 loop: CAISAAGNQPQHF. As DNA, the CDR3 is TGTGCCATCAGCGCGGCAGGGAATCAGCCCCAGCATTTT.

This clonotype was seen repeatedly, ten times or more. CDR3 DNA: TGTGCCAGCAGTTCAGGGACGGCTGGGGGCTACACCTTC. Residues: CASSSGTAGGYTF. The genes are TRBV27 and TRBJ1-2, with D possibly TRBD1 on 5 matching bases. V was shortened by 4 bases and J by 8 bases, with 14 bases between the two germline ends. The CDR3 length is 13 residues. The germline CDR1 and CDR2 sequences are MNHEY and SMNVEV (reference sequence).

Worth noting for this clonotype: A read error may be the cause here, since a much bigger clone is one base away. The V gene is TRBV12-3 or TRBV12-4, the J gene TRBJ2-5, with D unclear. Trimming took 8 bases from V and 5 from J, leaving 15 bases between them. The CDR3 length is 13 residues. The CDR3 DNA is TGTGCCAGCGGTGGGAATGGCAGGGAGACCCAGTACTTC. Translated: CASGGNGRETQYF.

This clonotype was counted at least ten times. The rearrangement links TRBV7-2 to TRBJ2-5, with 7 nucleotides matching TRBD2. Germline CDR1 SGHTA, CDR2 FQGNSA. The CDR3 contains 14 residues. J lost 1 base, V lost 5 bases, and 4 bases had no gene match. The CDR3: CASSPSGAQETQYF. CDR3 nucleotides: TGTGCCAGCAGCCCCAGCGGGGCCCAAGAGACCCAGTACTTC.

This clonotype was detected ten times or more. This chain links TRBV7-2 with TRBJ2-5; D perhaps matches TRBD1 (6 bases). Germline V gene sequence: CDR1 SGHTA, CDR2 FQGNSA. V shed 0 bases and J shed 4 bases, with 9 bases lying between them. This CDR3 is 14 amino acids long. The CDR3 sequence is CASSLAGRGETQYF. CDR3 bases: TGTGCCAGCAGCTTAGCAGGCAGGGGAGAGACCCAGTACTTC.

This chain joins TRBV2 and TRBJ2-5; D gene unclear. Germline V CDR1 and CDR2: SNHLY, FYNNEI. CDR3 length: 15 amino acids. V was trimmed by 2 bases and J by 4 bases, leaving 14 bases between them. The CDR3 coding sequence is TGTGCCAGCAGTGAATACTCCGTCGTAGGAGAGACCCAGTACTTC. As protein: CASSEYSVVGETQYF.

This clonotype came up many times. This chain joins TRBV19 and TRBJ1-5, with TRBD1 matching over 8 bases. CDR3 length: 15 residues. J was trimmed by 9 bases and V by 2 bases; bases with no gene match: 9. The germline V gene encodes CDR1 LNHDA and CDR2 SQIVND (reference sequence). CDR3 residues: CASSIKGQASLPQHF. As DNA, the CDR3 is TGTGCCAGTAGTATAAAGGGACAGGCGAGTCTGCCCCAGCATTTT.

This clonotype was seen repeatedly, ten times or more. Here the CDR3 reads CASSFGTGYTF. In nucleotides, the CDR3 is TGTGCCAGCAGTTTCGGAACCGGCTACACCTTC. The V call is TRBV6-5, the J call TRBJ1-2; D unresolved. Germline assignment: CDR1 MNHEY and CDR2 SVGAGI. V lost 4 bases to trimming and J lost 8 bases, with 8 bases between them. The CDR3 totals 11 residues.

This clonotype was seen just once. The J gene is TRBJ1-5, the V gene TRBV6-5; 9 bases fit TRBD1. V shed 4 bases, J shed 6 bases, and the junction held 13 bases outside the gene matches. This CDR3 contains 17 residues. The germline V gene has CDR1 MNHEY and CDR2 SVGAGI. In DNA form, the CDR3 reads TGTGCCAGCAGTTCCCTCCCCGCCGGGACAGGGATTCAGCCCCAGCATTTT. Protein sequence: CASSSLPAGTGIQPQHF.

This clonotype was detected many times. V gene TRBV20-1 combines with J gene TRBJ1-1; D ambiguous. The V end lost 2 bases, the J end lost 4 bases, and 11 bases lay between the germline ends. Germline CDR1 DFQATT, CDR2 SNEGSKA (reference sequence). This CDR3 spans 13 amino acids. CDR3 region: CSARIRGPTEAFF. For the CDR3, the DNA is TGCAGTGCTAGAATAAGAGGGCCCACTGAAGCTTTCTTT.

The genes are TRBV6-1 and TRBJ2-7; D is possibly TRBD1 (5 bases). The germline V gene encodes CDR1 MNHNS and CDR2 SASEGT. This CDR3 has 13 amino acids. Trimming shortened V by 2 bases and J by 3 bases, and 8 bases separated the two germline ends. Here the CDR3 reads CASSELRGYEQYF. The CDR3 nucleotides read TGTGCCAGCAGTGAACTAAGGGGCTACGAGCAGTACTTC.

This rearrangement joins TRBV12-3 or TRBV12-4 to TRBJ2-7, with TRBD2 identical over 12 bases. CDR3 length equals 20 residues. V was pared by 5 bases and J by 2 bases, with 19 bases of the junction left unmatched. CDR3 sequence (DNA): TGTGCCAGCAGTCCTTTCCCTCTCAGACTAGCGGGAGTGGGTACCTACGAGCAGTACTTC. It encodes CASSPFPLRLAGVGTYEQYF.

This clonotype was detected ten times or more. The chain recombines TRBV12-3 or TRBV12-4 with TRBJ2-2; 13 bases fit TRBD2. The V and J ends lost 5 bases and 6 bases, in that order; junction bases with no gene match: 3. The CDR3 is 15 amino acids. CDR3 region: CASSLLAGGSGELFF. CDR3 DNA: TGTGCCAGCAGTCTACTAGCGGGAGGGTCCGGGGAGCTGTTTTTT.

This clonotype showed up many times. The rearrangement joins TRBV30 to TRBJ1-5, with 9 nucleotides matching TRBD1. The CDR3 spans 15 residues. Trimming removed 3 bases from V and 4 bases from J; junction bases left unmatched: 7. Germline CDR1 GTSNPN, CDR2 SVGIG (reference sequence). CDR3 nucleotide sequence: TGTGCCTGGAGATCCTCCGGGACAGGGAATCAGCCCCAGCATTTT. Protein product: CAWRSSGTGNQPQHF.

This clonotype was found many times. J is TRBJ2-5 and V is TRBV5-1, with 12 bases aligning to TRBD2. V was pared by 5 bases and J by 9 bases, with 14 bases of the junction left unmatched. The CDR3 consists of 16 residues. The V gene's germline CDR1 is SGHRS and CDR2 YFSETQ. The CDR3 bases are TGCGCCAGCAGGTCGACTAGCGGGGGCGCGGCGAGGGCCCAGTACTTC. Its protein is CASRSTSGGAARAQYF.

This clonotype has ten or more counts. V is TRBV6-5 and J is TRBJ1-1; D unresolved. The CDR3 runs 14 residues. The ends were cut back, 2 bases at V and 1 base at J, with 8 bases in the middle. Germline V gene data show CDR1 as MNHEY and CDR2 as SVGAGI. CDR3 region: CASSYNRENTEAFF. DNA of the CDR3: TGTGCCAGCAGTTACAACCGAGAGAACACTGAAGCTTTCTTT.

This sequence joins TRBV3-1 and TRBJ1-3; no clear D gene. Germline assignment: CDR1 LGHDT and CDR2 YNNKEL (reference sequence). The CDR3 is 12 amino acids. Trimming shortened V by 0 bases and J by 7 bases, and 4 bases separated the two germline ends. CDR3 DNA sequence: TGTGCCAGCAGCCAAGATTCCAACACCATATATTTT. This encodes CASSQDSNTIYF.

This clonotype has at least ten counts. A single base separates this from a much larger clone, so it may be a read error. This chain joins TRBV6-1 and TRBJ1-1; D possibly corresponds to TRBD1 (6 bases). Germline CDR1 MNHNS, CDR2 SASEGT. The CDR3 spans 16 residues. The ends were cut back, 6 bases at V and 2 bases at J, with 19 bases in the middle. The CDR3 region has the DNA TGTGCCAGCAGAGTTGGATACAGGGCCTATAACACTGAAGCTTTCTTT. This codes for CASRVGYRAYNTEAFF.

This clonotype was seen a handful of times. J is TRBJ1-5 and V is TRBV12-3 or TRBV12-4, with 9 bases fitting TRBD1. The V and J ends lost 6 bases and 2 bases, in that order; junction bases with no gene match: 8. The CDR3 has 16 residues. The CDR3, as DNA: TGTGCCAGCAGCCTGACAGGGGGGTACGGCAATCAGCCCCAGCATTTT. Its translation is CASSLTGGYGNQPQHF.

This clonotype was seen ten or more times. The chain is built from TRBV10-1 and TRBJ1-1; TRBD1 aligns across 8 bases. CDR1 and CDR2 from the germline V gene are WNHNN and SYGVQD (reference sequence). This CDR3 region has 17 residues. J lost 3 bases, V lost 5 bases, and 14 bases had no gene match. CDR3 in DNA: TGCGCCAGCAGTCAGGACAGGGACCTGAACTGGGACACTGAAGCTTTCTTT. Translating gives CASSQDRDLNWDTEAFF.

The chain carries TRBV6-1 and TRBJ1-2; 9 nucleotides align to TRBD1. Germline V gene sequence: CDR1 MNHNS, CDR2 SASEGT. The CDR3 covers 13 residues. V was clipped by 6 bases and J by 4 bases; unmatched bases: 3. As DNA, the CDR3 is TGTGCCAGCAGGAGACAGGGGGGCTATGGCTACACCTTC. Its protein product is CASRRQGGYGYTF.

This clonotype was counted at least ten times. CDR3 residues: CASSSPIQRNSPLHF. CDR3 nucleotides: TGTGCCAGCAGCTCCCCGATACAGAGAAATTCACCCCTCCACTTT. The chain couples TRBV7-3 to TRBJ1-6; D call uncertain. The CDR3 is 15 residues long. V shed 4 bases and J shed 7 bases, with 14 bases lying between them. The germline gives CDR1 SGHTA, CDR2 FQGTGA.

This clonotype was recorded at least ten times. Written as DNA, the CDR3 is TGTGCCAGCAGCCCGGGGAGAGGAGGGAGTTCCTACGAGCAGTACTTC. This encodes CASSPGRGGSSYEQYF. The gene calls are TRBV11-1 and TRBJ2-7, with a possible D match to TRBD2 (6 bases). The V end lost 5 bases, the J end lost 1 base, and 18 bases lay between the germline ends. The germline gives CDR1 SGHAT, CDR2 FQDESV (reference sequence). The CDR3 covers 16 residues.

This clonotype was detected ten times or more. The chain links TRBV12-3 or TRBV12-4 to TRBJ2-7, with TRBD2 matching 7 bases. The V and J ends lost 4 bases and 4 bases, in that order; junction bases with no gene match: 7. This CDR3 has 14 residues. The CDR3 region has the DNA TGTGCCAGCAGTTCCCAACTAGCGACATACGAGCAGTACTTC. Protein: CASSSQLATYEQYF.

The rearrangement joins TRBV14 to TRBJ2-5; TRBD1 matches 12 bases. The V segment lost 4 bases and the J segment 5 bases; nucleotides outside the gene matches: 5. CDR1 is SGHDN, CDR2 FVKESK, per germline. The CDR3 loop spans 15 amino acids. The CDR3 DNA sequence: TGTGCCAGCAGCCGGGACAGGGGGCGTCGGGAGACCCAGTACTTC. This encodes CASSRDRGRRETQYF.

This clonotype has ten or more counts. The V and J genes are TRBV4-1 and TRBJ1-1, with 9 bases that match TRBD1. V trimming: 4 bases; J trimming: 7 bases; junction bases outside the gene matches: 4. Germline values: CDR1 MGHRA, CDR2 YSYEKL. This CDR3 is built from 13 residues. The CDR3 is CASSRTGGVEAFF. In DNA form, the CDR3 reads TGCGCCAGCAGCCGAACAGGGGGCGTTGAAGCTTTCTTT.

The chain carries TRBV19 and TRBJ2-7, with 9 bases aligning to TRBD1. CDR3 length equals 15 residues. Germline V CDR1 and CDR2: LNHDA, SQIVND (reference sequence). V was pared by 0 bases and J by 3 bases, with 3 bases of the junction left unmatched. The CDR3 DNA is TGTGCCAGTAGTATAGATGGACAGGGGCTCTACGAGCAGTACTTC. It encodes CASSIDGQGLYEQYF.

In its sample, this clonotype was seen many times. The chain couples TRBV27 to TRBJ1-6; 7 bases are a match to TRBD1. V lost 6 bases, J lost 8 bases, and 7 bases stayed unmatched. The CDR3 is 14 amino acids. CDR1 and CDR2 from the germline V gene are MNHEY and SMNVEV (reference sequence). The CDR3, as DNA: TGTGCCAGCAGACAGGGGAATCGAGATTCACCCCTCCACTTT. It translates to CASRQGNRDSPLHF.

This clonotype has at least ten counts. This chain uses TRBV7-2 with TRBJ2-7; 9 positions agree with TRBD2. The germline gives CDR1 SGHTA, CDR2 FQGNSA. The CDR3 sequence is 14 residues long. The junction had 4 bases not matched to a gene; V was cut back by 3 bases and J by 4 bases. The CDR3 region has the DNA TGTGCCAGCAGCTTTAGCGGGAGTAGGTACGAGCAGTACTTC. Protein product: CASSFSGSRYEQYF.